This passage covers 3 T cell receptor beta chains from one sample sequenced in a study of blood T cell repertoires in COVID-19. Using immunoSEQ multiplex PCR, the repertoire was profiled, and TCRdb retains in-frame clones only, with some absent. Seen here are about 210,000 clones, 65% to 90% observed once, and the top ten hold 4% to 6%. The sequenced sample consisted of peripheral blood. The source of these receptors is a man aged 50-59 years with COVID-19, enrolled during active disease.

The CDR3 bases are TGTGCCAGTAGTACTAGCGGGGGCTACAATGAGCAGTTCTTC. It translates to CASSTSGGYNEQFF. V and J are TRBV19 and TRBJ2-1, with TRBD2 matching over 10 bases. Germline trimming cut 4 bases from V and 3 bases from J; bases unmatched to any gene: 0. Looked up from germline, CDR1 is LNHDA and CDR2 is SQIVND (reference sequence). This CDR3 is built from 14 residues.

The chain couples TRBV10-3 to TRBJ2-7; 8 bases line up with TRBD1. Germline assignment: CDR1 ENHRY and CDR2 SYGVKD. This CDR3 has 13 residues. V dropped 7 bases and J dropped 5; count of bases not matched to a gene: 7. The CDR3 spells CAITNLDRDEQYF. The CDR3 DNA is TGTGCCATCACCAACTTGGACAGGGACGAGCAGTACTTC.

The chain joins TRBV5-4 to TRBJ1-6; D is unclear. CDR1 and CDR2 from the germline V gene are SGHNT and YYREEE (reference sequence). The ends were cut back, 4 bases at V and 5 bases at J, with 13 bases in the middle. CDR3 length: 15 amino acids. Here the CDR3 reads CASSHRTPDNSPLHF. CDR3 nucleotides: TGTGCCAGCAGCCATCGGACTCCTGATAATTCACCCCTCCACTTT.